This T cell receptor beta chain is drawn from a study of shared clonotypes between healthy human individuals. Broader study findings: Specimens sampled were limited to blood, with tissue repertoires likely differing.

Authors' analysis steps: With immunoSEQ giving junction-only sequences and no quality scores, filtering differed. Profiled with immunoSEQ multiplex PCR; TCRdb holds only in-frame clones, not every one. For V, J and clone size, that table is used; D and trimming come from the DNA. The data contain around 2,000,000 clones, roughly 95% of them singletons. With respect to this clone: The antigen is undetermined.

Per germline, CDR1 MNHNS and CDR2 SASEGT. V gave up 2 bases and J gave up 4 bases, with 11 bases separating them. The CDR3 runs 14 residues. Sequencing was carried out using naive CD4+ T cells sorted from blood. Subset described: CD45RA+ positively selected. The V gene is TRBV6-1, the J gene TRBJ1-2; tentative D call: TRBD1 (6 bases). This clonotype was sampled from a man younger than 35 in good health. CDR3 sequence: CASSEPMTGYGYTF. CDR3 DNA sequence: TGTGCCAGCAGTGAACCCATGACAGGCTATGGCTACACCTTC.